This entry lists 19 T cell receptor beta chains sequenced from one sample in a study of blood T cell repertoires in COVID-19 (TCRdb year 2020). Libraries were built with the immunoSEQ multiplex PCR assay. This immuneACCESS table, as held by TCRdb, lists in-frame sequences with V and J called but not all clones. Of the missing ones, under half trace to an unresolved V gene in checked studies; the others have no known cause. The sample table shows roughly 160,000 clones, and approximately 91% are seen once. About 5% of the sample belongs to the ten largest clones. The sequenced sample consisted of peripheral blood. Receptors originate from a man aged 18 to 30 with COVID-19, enrolled during active disease.

This clone was detected once. The chain carries TRBV12-3 or TRBV12-4 and TRBJ2-1; 7 bases are shared with TRBD2. V lost 5 bases to trimming and J lost 12 bases; unmatched junction nucleotides: 7. The CDR3 totals 12 residues. This CDR3 reads CASSRSSGWQFF. CDR3 in DNA: TGTGCCAGCAGTAGATCTAGCGGTTGGCAGTTCTTC.

CDR3 residues: CASSQDIFVAAKYNEQFF. CDR3 coding DNA: TGTGCCAGCAGCCAAGATATATTCGTGGCAGCGAAATACAATGAGCAGTTCTTC. J is TRBJ2-1 and V is TRBV3-1 (or the pseudogene TRBV3-2); D remains ambiguous. CDR3 size: 18 residues. Germline CDR1 is LGHDT and CDR2 is YNNKEL (reference sequence). V dropped 0 bases and J dropped 4 bases, with 19 bases sitting between them.

The rearrangement joins TRBV10-3 to TRBJ1-5, with 7 bases identical to TRBD1. Germline V gene lookup returns CDR1 ENHRY and CDR2 SYGVKD. V lost 5 bases to trimming and J lost 0 bases; unmatched junction nucleotides: 7. CDR3 length: 16 amino acids. This CDR3 reads CAISKQGSGSNQPQHF. The DNA of the CDR3 is TGTGCCATCAGTAAACAGGGGAGTGGTAGCAATCAGCCCCAGCATTTT.

In its sample, this clone was seen once. The V and J genes are TRBV9 and TRBJ2-5; possibly TRBD2 for D (6 bases). Germline V gives CDR1 SGDLS, CDR2 YYNGEE. Trimming left V 0 bases short and J 1 base short, with 10 bases between. This CDR3 is built from 15 residues. The CDR3 DNA follows: TGTGCCAGCAGCGTAGCAGGGACTCTCCAAGAGACCCAGTACTTC. Protein product: CASSVAGTLQETQYF.

The V call is TRBV2, the J call TRBJ1-1; D remains unclear. Germline CDR1 SNHLY, CDR2 FYNNEI. The CDR3 is 11 amino acids. V was shortened by 11 bases and J by 1 base, with 8 bases between the two germline ends. CDR3 nucleotide sequence: TGTGCCGTACAGCCGAACACTGAAGCTTTCTTT. Translating it yields CAVQPNTEAFF. The full variable domain, its missing parts supplied by reference TRBV2 and TRBJ1-1, is EPEVTQTPSHQVTQMGQEVILRCVPISNHLYFYWYRQILGQKVEFLVSFYNNEISEKSEIFDDQFSVERPDGSNFTLKIRSTKLEDSAMYFCAVQPNTEAFFGQGTRLTVV.

CDR3 DNA sequence: TGCGCCAGCAGCTTGAGGGACAGGGTTCGGGACAATGAGCAGTTCTTC. As protein: CASSLRDRVRDNEQFF. The V and J genes are TRBV5-1 and TRBJ2-1; TRBD1 matches at 9 bases. CDR1 is SGHRS and CDR2 is YFSETQ in the germline V gene. CDR3 length equals 16 residues. Trimming removed 1 base from V and 5 bases from J; junction bases left unmatched: 7.

The V call is TRBV30, the J call TRBJ2-1; D may be TRBD2 (6 bases). V lost 1 base and J 4 bases, leaving 14 bases between the germline ends. CDR1 GTSNPN and CDR2 SVGIG come from the germline V gene (reference sequence). The CDR3 consists of 15 residues. The CDR3 region is CAWSALGGSYNEQFF. The CDR3 nucleotides read TGTGCCTGGAGTGCCCTGGGGGGATCGTACAATGAGCAGTTCTTC.

The chain carries TRBV19 and TRBJ1-2, with no clear D. The length of the CDR3 is 14 residues. CDR1 is LNHDA and CDR2 is SQIVND in the germline V gene (reference sequence). V dropped 4 bases and J dropped 0 bases, with 9 bases sitting between them. The CDR3 sequence is CASSTGFTNYGYTF. The CDR3 DNA sequence: TGTGCCAGTAGTACGGGATTCACTAACTATGGCTACACCTTC.

The chain links TRBV30 to TRBJ2-1; 8 nucleotides agree with TRBD1. CDR3 size: 12 residues. In germline, CDR1 is GTSNPN, CDR2 SVGIG (reference sequence). Trimming removed 0 bases from V and 12 bases from J; junction bases left unmatched: 4. CDR3 residues: CAWSVRRGLQFF. DNA of the CDR3: TGTGCCTGGAGTGTACGCAGGGGGCTGCAGTTCTTC.

V and J are TRBV5-4 and TRBJ2-3; TRBD2 matches at 15 bases. After removal of 5 bases from V and 6 bases from J, the junction contained 10 bases not matched to a gene. The germline V gene encodes CDR1 SGHNT and CDR2 YYREEE (reference sequence). This CDR3 region has 17 residues. The CDR3: CASSSGLAGGLRDTQYF. Here the CDR3 DNA reads TGTGCCAGCAGTTCGGGACTAGCGGGAGGCCTCCGGGATACGCAGTATTTT.

The V and J genes are TRBV5-6 and TRBJ1-1; a weak D match, TRBD1 (6 bases). The CDR3 spans 14 residues. The V end was cut by 4 bases, the J end by 4 bases, with 14 bases between. Per the germline V gene, CDR1 is SGHDT and CDR2 is YYEEEE. CDR3 region: CASSPIDRPTEAFF. The CDR3 DNA sequence: TGTGCCAGCAGCCCCATAGACAGGCCCACTGAAGCTTTCTTT.

The chain employs TRBV27 and TRBJ1-2, with 10 bases aligning to TRBD1. V shed 5 bases, J shed 2 bases, and the junction held 8 bases outside the gene matches. CDR1 is MNHEY, CDR2 SMNVEV, per germline (reference sequence). This CDR3 comprises 16 residues. The CDR3 DNA reads as TGTGCCAGCAGTCCACCGGGACAGGGGCGAAACTATGGCTACACCTTC. It encodes CASSPPGQGRNYGYTF.

V is TRBV9 and J is TRBJ2-2; 10 nucleotides match TRBD2. Trimming at V came to 4 bases and at J to 9 bases, leaving 15 bases not matched to a gene. Germline V gene data show CDR1 as SGDLS and CDR2 as YYNGEE. CDR3 length: 17 residues. The CDR3 DNA sequence: TGTGCCAGCAGCACCTCATCCGAGACTAGCGGGCTGTGGGAGCTGTTTTTT. It codes for CASSTSSETSGLWELFF.

The V and J genes are TRBV6-2 or TRBV6-3 and TRBJ2-1; TRBD2 matches 13 bases. Germline loops: CDR1 MNHEY, CDR2 SVGEGT. This CDR3 has 20 amino acids. The junction had 12 bases not matched to a gene; V was cut back by 2 bases and J by 2 bases. The DNA of the CDR3 is TGTGCCAGCAGTTACCCCTCCCTAACTAGCGGGAGGGGCCCCTACAATGAGCAGTTCTTC. It translates to CASSYPSLTSGRGPYNEQFF.

The J gene is TRBJ2-1, the V gene TRBV13; 12 bases align to TRBD2. The length of the CDR3 is 15 residues. The trim removed 6 bases at V and 4 bases at J, leaving 4 bases unmatched. Germline assignment: CDR1 PRHDT and CDR2 FYEKMQ (reference sequence). The CDR3 nucleotides read TGTGCCAGCAGTTCCGGACTAGCGGGGTACAATGAGCAGTTCTTC. Encoded protein: CASSSGLAGYNEQFF.

This clone was detected once. V gene TRBV30 combines with J gene TRBJ1-5; D might be TRBD1 (5 bases). The V end lost 3 bases, the J end lost 2 bases, and 11 bases lay between the germline ends. The germline CDR1 and CDR2 sequences are GTSNPN and SVGIG (reference sequence). The CDR3 length is 14 residues. CDR3 sequence (DNA): TGTGCCTGGAGCCAGGGTGTAGGCAATCAGCCCCAGCATTTT. This encodes CAWSQGVGNQPQHF. The entire variable domain, with the rest obtained from reference TRBV30 and TRBJ1-5, is as follows: SQTIHQWPATLVQPVGSPLSLECTVEGTSNPNLYWYRQAAGRGLQLLFYSVGIGQISSEVPQNLSASRPQDRQFILSSKKLLLSDSGFYLCAWSQGVGNQPQHFGDGTRLSIL.

The CDR3 protein is CASSVAYGINTGELFF. Written as DNA, the CDR3 is TGTGCCAGCAGCGTAGCTTACGGGATTAACACCGGGGAGCTGTTTTTT. The chain carries TRBV9 and TRBJ2-2; D may be TRBD2 (5 bases). This CDR3 contains 16 residues. Germline loops: CDR1 SGDLS, CDR2 YYNGEE. Trimming shortened V by 0 bases and J by 2 bases, and 11 bases separated the two germline ends.

The J gene is TRBJ2-3, the V gene TRBV9, with TRBD2 as a possible D gene (5 bases). The V end lost 4 bases, the J end lost 4 bases, and 10 bases lay between the germline ends. Germline values: CDR1 SGDLS, CDR2 YYNGEE. CDR3 size: 13 residues. CDR3 coding DNA: TGTGCCAGCAGCCCCCGGACTTCAGATACGCAGTATTTT. Encoded protein: CASSPRTSDTQYF.

The chain employs TRBV30 and TRBJ1-1; TRBD1 might be the D (5 bases). Trimming pared 0 bases from V and 5 bases from J, leaving 13 bases between. The CDR3 consists of 14 residues. CDR1 is GTSNPN, CDR2 SVGIG, per germline (reference sequence). Here the CDR3 DNA reads TGTGCCTGGAGTGTACGGTGGGGGGATACTGAAGCTTTCTTT. Protein product: CAWSVRWGDTEAFF.